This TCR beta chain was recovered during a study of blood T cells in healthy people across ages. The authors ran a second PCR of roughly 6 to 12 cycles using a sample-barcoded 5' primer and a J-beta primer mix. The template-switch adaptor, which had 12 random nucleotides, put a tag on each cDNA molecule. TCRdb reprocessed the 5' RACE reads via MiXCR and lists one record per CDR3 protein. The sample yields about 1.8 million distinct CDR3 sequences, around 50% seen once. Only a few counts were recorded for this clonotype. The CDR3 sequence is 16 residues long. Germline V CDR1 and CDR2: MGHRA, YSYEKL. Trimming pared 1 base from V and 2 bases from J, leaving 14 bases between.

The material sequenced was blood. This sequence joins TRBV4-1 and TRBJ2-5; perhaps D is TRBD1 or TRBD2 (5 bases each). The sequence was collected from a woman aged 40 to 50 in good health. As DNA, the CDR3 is TGCGCCAGCAGCCAAGTATATCAGGGACCTCAAGAGACCCAGTACTTC. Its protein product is CASSQVYQGPQETQYF.